These T cell receptor beta chains were read from a single sample in a study of CD8 T cells in Susac syndrome. TCRdb reanalysed the immunoSEQ multiplex PCR reads using MiXCR and keeps one entry per CDR3 protein. The repertoire holds about 430,000 distinct CDR3 sequences, with more than 80% as singletons. Sequencing used CD8+ T cells from PBMCs. The receptor set was obtained from a human donor with multiple sclerosis. The CDR3 runs from the conserved cysteine through the conserved F or W. The order of the fields is J gene, clone size, D gene, V gene, CDR3 protein, CDR3 DNA. The D gene is left open where the match is weak. The size of a clone is reported for some rows only, either as once, few or many, or as a class for expanded clones.

J: TRBJ2-3
size: .
D: .
V: TRBV3-1
CDR3: CASSQDTGTVGTDTQYF
DNA: TGTGCCAGCAGCCAAGATACCGGGACCGTCGGCACAGATACGCAGTATTTT

J: TRBJ2-7
size: .
D: TRBD2
V: TRBV27
CDR3: CASGLAGNIYEQYF
DNA: TGTGCCAGCGGGCTAGCGGGGAATATCTACGAGCAGTACTTC

J: TRBJ1-1
size: .
D: .
V: TRBV6-1
CDR3: CASSVAGLNTEAFF
DNA: TGTGCCAGCAGTGTAGCGGGCTTGAACACTGAAGCTTTCTTT

J: TRBJ2-7
size: .
D: .
V: TRBV5-5
CDR3: CASRSGIGGAEQYF
DNA: TGTGCCAGCAGGTCCGGGATCGGGGGTGCCGAGCAGTACTTC

J: TRBJ1-1
size: .
D: .
V: TRBV19
CDR3: CATKDALMNTEAFF
DNA: TGTGCCACCAAGGACGCCTTAATGAACACTGAAGCTTTCTTT

J: TRBJ2-3
size: .
D: .
V: TRBV18
CDR3: CASSGGYNTDTQYF
DNA: TGTGCCAGCTCAGGTGGCTACAACACAGATACGCAGTATTTT

J: TRBJ2-1
size: .
D: TRBD2
V: TRBV7-9
CDR3: CASSSGTSGRHYNEQFF
DNA: TGTGCCAGCAGCTCGGGGACTAGCGGGAGACACTACAATGAGCAGTTCTTC

J: TRBJ2-5
size: .
D: .
V: TRBV7-2
CDR3: CASSLDPVTSLETQHF
DNA: TGTGCCAGCAGCTTAGATCCTGTGACTAGTTTGGAGACCCAGCACTTC

J: TRBJ1-6
size: .
D: .
V: TRBV4-1
CDR3: CASSQDPGPQGPLHF
DNA: TGCGCCAGCAGCCAGGATCCGGGACCCCAGGGTCCCCTCCACTTT

J: TRBJ1-1
size: .
D: .
V: TRBV30
CDR3: CAWSRGVEAFF
DNA: TGTGCCTGGAGTAGGGGGGTTGAAGCTTTCTTT

J: TRBJ1-1
size: .
D: TRBD1
V: TRBV4-1
CDR3: CASSQGQWTGENTEAFF
DNA: TGCGCCAGCAGCCAAGGCCAGTGGACAGGGGAGAACACTGAAGCTTTCTTT

J: TRBJ1-2
size: .
D: TRBD1
V: TRBV29-1
CDR3: CSVKGQSNYGYTF
DNA: TGCAGCGTTAAGGGACAGTCCAACTATGGCTACACCTTC

J: TRBJ1-1
size: .
D: .
V: TRBV15
CDR3: CATSNRERRAFF
DNA: TGTGCCACCAGCAACAGGGAAAGGAGAGCTTTCTTT

J: TRBJ2-7
size: .
D: .
V: TRBV7-2
CDR3: CASSLVLQGSSLYYEQYF
DNA: TGTGCCAGCAGCTTAGTTTTACAGGGTTCGTCTCTCTACTACGAGCAGTACTTC

J: TRBJ2-7
size: few
D: TRBD1
V: TRBV28
CDR3: CASTSLWDSSYEQYF
DNA: TGTGCCAGCACCTCACTGTGGGACAGCTCCTACGAGCAGTACTTC

J: TRBJ2-7
size: .
D: .
V: TRBV12-3/TRBV12-4
CDR3: CASSFSQGHYEQYF
DNA: TGTGCCAGCAGTTTTTCCCAGGGACATTACGAGCAGTACTTC

J: TRBJ2-1
size: .
D: .
V: TRBV4-2
CDR3: CASSRLAEYNEQFF
DNA: TGTGCCAGCAGCAGGCTAGCAGAGTACAATGAGCAGTTCTTC

J: TRBJ1-1
size: few
D: .
V: TRBV11-1
CDR3: CASSLHKNTEAFF
DNA: TGTGCCAGCAGCCTCCACAAGAACACTGAAGCTTTCTTT

J: TRBJ1-1
size: .
D: TRBD1
V: TRBV27
CDR3: CASSRQGPNTEAFF
DNA: TGTGCCAGCAGTCGACAGGGCCCGAACACTGAAGCTTTCTTT

J: TRBJ2-7
size: .
D: .
V: TRBV28
CDR3: CASSLIPASTYEQYF
DNA: TGTGCCAGCAGTTTAATACCGGCCTCAACCTACGAGCAGTACTTC

J: TRBJ1-2
size: .
D: .
V: TRBV30
CDR3: CAWSGVGFTYGYTF
DNA: TGTGCCTGGAGTGGGGTAGGGTTTACCTATGGCTACACCTTC

J: TRBJ2-3
size: .
D: TRBD2
V: TRBV13
CDR3: CASSPLSSGSSQYF
DNA: TGTGCCAGCAGCCCATTATCTAGCGGGAGTTCGCAGTATTTT

J: TRBJ2-2
size: .
D: TRBD1
V: TRBV29-1
CDR3: CSVESPTGRNTGELFF
DNA: TGCAGCGTTGAAAGTCCGACAGGGAGGAACACCGGGGAGCTGTTTTTT

J: TRBJ2-1
size: .
D: .
V: TRBV27
CDR3: CASSLSSGRSYNEQFF
DNA: TGTGCCAGCAGTTTATCGAGCGGGCGTTCCTACAATGAGCAGTTCTTC

J: TRBJ2-7
size: .
D: .
V: TRBV29-1
CDR3: CSFTEGDYEQYF
DNA: TGCAGCTTTACAGAGGGTGACTACGAGCAGTACTTC

J: TRBJ2-1
size: .
D: .
V: TRBV3-1
CDR3: CASLSGGGYNEQFF
DNA: TGTGCCAGCCTCAGCGGAGGGGGGTACAATGAGCAGTTCTTC

J: TRBJ1-1
size: .
D: .
V: TRBV7-9
CDR3: CASSYRPGQKVSEAFF
DNA: TGTGCCAGCAGTTATCGACCGGGACAAAAAGTATCTGAAGCTTTCTTT

J: TRBJ2-2
size: .
D: TRBD2
V: TRBV2
CDR3: CASTLLAGAPGELFF
DNA: TGTGCCAGCACTCTACTAGCGGGGGCCCCCGGGGAGCTGTTTTTT

J: TRBJ2-3
size: few
D: .
V: TRBV2
CDR3: CASFTDTQYF
DNA: TGTGCCTCTTTCACAGATACGCAGTATTTT

J: TRBJ1-2
size: .
D: TRBD1
V: TRBV29-1
CDR3: CSVENRDRAYGYTF
DNA: TGCAGCGTTGAAAACAGGGACAGGGCCTATGGCTACACCTTC

J: TRBJ2-7
size: .
D: TRBD1
V: TRBV30
CDR3: CATDRDYEQYF
DNA: TGTGCCACCGACAGGGACTACGAGCAGTACTTC

J: TRBJ2-7
size: .
D: .
V: TRBV28
CDR3: CASSLTGQGAYEQYF
DNA: TGTGCCAGCAGTTTGACGGGGCAGGGTGCCTACGAGCAGTACTTC

J: TRBJ2-7
size: .
D: TRBD1
V: TRBV3-1
CDR3: CASSPTEGGQGLYEQYF
DNA: TGTGCCAGCAGCCCCACCGAAGGCGGACAGGGCCTCTACGAGCAGTACTTC

J: TRBJ2-3
size: .
D: TRBD2
V: TRBV10-3
CDR3: CAISEVSGGTDTQYF
DNA: TGTGCCATCAGTGAGGTCTCGGGAGGGACAGATACGCAGTATTTT

J: TRBJ2-2
size: .
D: .
V: TRBV5-1
CDR3: CASSPVGGMVTGELFF
DNA: TGCGCCAGCAGCCCGGTCGGGGGAATGGTGACCGGGGAGCTGTTTTTT

J: TRBJ2-7
size: .
D: TRBD2
V: TRBV4-1
CDR3: CASSQGTRSNEQYF
DNA: TGCGCCAGCAGCCAAGGGACTAGATCTAACGAGCAGTACTTC

J: TRBJ2-3
size: .
D: TRBD2
V: TRBV27
CDR3: CASSYISGAGVNTQYF
DNA: TGTGCCAGCAGTTACATTAGCGGGGCCGGGGTAAATACGCAGTATTTT

J: TRBJ1-2
size: .
D: TRBD1
V: TRBV20-1
CDR3: CSALGQGANYGYTF
DNA: TGCAGTGCGCTTGGACAGGGGGCTAACTATGGCTACACCTTC

J: TRBJ2-7
size: .
D: TRBD1
V: TRBV6-1
CDR3: CASSAYRGTMDEQYF
DNA: TGTGCCAGCAGCGCGTACAGGGGTACGATGGACGAGCAGTACTTC

J: TRBJ2-5
size: .
D: .
V: TRBV6-1
CDR3: CASIPDREGGETQYF
DNA: TGTGCCAGCATCCCCGACAGGGAGGGAGGGGAGACCCAGTACTTC

J: TRBJ1-1
size: .
D: .
V: TRBV28
CDR3: CASSPYVGENTEAFF
DNA: TGTGCCAGCAGTCCCTATGTCGGAGAAAACACTGAAGCTTTCTTT

J: TRBJ2-1
size: .
D: TRBD2
V: TRBV12-3/TRBV12-4
CDR3: CASSPYPTSAGGLGNEQFF
DNA: TGTGCCAGCAGTCCCTATCCGACTAGTGCGGGGGGTCTCGGGAATGAGCAGTTCTTC

J: TRBJ2-2
size: .
D: .
V: TRBV5-1
CDR3: CASSLLDNTGELFF
DNA: TGCGCCAGCAGCTTGTTGGATAACACCGGGGAGCTGTTTTTT

J: TRBJ2-1
size: .
D: .
V: TRBV4-1
CDR3: CASSGRTSDYNEQFF
DNA: TGCGCCAGCAGCGGACGGACATCCGACTACAATGAGCAGTTCTTC

J: TRBJ2-1
size: .
D: TRBD1
V: TRBV29-1
CDR3: CSVEGDRETYNEQFF
DNA: TGCAGCGTTGAAGGCGACAGGGAAACCTACAATGAGCAGTTCTTC

J: TRBJ1-1
size: .
D: TRBD1
V: TRBV5-1
CDR3: CASSYYQQGDTEAFF
DNA: TGCGCCAGCAGCTACTATCAACAGGGGGACACTGAAGCTTTCTTT

J: TRBJ2-1
size: .
D: .
V: TRBV7-9
CDR3: CASRLYNEQFF
DNA: TGTGCCAGCAGGTTGTACAATGAGCAGTTCTTC